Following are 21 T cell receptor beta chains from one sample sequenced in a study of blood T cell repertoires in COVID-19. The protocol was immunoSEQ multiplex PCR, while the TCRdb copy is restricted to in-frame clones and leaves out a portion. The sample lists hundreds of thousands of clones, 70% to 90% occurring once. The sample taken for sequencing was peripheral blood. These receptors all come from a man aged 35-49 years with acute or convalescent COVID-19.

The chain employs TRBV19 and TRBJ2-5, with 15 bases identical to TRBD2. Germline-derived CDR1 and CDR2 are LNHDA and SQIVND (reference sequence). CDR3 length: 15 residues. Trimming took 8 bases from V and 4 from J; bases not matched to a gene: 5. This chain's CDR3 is CASSLGLAGGETQYF. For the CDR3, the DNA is TGTGCCAGTTCCCTGGGACTAGCGGGGGGAGAGACCCAGTACTTC.

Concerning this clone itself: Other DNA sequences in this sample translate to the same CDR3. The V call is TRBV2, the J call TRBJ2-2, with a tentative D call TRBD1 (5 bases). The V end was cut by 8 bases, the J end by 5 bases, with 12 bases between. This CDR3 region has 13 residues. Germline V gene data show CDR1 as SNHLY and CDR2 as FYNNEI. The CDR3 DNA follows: TGTGCCAGCGGGGCCAGGGATACCGGGGAGCTGTTTTTT. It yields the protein CASGARDTGELFF.

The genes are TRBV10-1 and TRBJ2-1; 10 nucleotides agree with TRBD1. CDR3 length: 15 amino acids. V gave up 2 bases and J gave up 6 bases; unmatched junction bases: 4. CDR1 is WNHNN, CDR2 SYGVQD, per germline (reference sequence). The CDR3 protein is CASSEPGQGSNEQFF. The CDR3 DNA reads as TGCGCCAGCAGTGAGCCGGGACAGGGGAGCAATGAGCAGTTCTTC.

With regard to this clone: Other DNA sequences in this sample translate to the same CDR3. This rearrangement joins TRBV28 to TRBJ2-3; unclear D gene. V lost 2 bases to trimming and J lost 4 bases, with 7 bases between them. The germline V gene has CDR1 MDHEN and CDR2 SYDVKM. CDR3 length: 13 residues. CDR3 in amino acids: CASSLTGSDTQYF. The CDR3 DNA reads TGTGCCAGCAGTTTAACCGGGTCAGATACGCAGTATTTT.

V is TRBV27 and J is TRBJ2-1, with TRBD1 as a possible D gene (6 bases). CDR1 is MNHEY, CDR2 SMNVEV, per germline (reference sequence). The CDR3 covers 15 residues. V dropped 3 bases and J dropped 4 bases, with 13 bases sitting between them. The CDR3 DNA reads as TGTGCCAGCAGTTTTGTGGGGGCCAGATACAATGAGCAGTTCTTC. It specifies CASSFVGARYNEQFF.

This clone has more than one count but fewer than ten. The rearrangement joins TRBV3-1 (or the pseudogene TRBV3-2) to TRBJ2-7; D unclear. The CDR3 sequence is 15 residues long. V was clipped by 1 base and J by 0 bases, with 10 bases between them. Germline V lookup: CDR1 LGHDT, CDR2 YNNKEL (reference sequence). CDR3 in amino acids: CASSQGRGYSYEQYF. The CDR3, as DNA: TGTGCCAGCAGCCAAGGGAGAGGCTACTCCTACGAGCAGTACTTC.

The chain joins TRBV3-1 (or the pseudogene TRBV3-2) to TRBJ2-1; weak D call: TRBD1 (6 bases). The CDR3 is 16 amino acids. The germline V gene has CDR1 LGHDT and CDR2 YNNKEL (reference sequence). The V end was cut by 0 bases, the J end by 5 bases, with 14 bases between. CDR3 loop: CASSQEWTRQDNEQFF. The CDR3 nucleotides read TGTGCCAGCAGCCAAGAGTGGACTCGACAGGACAATGAGCAGTTCTTC.

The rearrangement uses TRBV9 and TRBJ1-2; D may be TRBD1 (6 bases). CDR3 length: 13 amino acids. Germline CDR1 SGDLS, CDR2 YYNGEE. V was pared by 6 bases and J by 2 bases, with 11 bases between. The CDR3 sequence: CASNRDKNYGYTF. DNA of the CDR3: TGTGCCAGCAACCGGGACAAAAACTATGGCTACACCTTC.

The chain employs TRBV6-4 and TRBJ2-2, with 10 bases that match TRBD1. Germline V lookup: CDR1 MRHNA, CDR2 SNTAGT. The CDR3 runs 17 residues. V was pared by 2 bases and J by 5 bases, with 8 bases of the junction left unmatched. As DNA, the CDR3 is TGTGCCAGCAGTGACCGGACGGGACAGGGGTTAACCGGGGAGCTGTTTTTT. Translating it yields CASSDRTGQGLTGELFF.

The CDR3 spells CASSLTGGTQYF. The CDR3 DNA is TGTGCCAGCAGCTTGACAGGGGGTACGCAGTATTTT. The chain has TRBV3-1 (or the pseudogene TRBV3-2) and TRBJ2-3, with TRBD1 identical over 9 bases. CDR1 and CDR2 (germline): LGHDT, YNNKEL (reference sequence). Unmatched junction bases numbered 2, after V lost 5 bases and J lost 8 bases. The CDR3 contains 12 residues.

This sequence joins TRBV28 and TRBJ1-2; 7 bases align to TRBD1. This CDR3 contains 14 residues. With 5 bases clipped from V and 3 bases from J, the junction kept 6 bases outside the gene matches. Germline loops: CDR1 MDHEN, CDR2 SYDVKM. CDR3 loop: CASSPGTVDYGYTF. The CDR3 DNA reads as TGTGCCAGCAGTCCGGGGACAGTTGACTATGGCTACACCTTC.

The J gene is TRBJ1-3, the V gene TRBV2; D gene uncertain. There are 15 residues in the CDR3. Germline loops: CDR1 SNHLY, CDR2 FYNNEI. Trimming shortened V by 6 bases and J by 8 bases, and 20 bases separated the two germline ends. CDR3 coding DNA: TGTGCCAGCAGGCCCGAGGGCGCGCCAGGAGACACCATATATTTT. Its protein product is CASRPEGAPGDTIYF.

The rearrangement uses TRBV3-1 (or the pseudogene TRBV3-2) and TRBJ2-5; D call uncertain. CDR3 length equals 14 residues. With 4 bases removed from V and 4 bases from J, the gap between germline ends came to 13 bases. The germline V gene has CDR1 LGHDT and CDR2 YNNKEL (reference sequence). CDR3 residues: CASSRRGPLETQYF. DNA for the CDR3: TGTGCCAGCAGCCGTCGTGGCCCCCTAGAGACCCAGTACTTC.

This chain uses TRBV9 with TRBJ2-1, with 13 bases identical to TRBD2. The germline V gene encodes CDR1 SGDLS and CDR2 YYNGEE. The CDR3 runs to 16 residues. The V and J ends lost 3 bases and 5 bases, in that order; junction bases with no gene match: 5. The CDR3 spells CASSGPGLAGNNEQFF. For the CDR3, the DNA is TGTGCCAGCAGCGGCCCGGGACTAGCGGGGAACAATGAGCAGTTCTTC.

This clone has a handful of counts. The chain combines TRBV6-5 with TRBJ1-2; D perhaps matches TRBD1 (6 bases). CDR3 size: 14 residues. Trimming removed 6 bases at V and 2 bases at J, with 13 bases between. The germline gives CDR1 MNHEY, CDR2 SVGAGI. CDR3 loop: CASRVGGGNYGYTF. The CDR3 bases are TGTGCCAGCAGGGTCGGGGGGGGCAACTATGGCTACACCTTC.

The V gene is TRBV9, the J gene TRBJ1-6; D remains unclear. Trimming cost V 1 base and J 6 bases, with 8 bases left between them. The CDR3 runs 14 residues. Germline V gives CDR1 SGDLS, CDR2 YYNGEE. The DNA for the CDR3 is TGTGCCAGCAGCGTACCAGGCCTTAATTCACCCCTCCACTTT. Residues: CASSVPGLNSPLHF.

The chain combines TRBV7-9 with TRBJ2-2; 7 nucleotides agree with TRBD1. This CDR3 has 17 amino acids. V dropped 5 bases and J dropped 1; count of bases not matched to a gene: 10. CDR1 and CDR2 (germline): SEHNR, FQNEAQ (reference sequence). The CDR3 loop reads CASSPDLGQQNTGELFF. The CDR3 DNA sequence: TGTGCCAGCAGCCCTGACCTGGGACAGCAGAACACCGGGGAGCTGTTTTTT.

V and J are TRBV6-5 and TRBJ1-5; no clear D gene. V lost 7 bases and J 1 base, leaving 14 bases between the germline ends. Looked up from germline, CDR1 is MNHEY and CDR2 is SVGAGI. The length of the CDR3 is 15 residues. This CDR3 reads CASKNLDGSNQPQHF. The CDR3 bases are TGTGCCAGCAAGAACCTTGACGGGAGCAATCAGCCCCAGCATTTT.

The CDR3 DNA follows: TGTGCCAGCAGCTTGGGGCCAGCGCCCACAGATACGCAGTATTTT. This codes for CASSLGPAPTDTQYF. The chain recombines TRBV5-4 with TRBJ2-3; no clear D. CDR1 SGHNT and CDR2 YYREEE come from the germline V gene (reference sequence). V lost 0 bases, J lost 2 bases, and 10 bases lay in between. This CDR3 has 15 residues. Full variable domain (outside the CDR3, taken from reference TRBV5-4 and TRBJ2-3): ETGVTQSPTHLIKTRGQQVTLRCSSQSGHNTVSWYQQALGQGPQFIFQYYREEENGRGNFPPRFSGLQFPNYSSELNVNALELDDSALYLCASSLGPAPTDTQYFGPGTRLTVL.

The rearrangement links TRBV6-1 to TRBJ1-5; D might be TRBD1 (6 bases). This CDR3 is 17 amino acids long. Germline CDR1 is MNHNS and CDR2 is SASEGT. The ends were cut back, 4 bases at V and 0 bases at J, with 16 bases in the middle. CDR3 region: CASSAWGGVYSNQPQHF. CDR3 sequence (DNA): TGTGCCAGCAGTGCCTGGGGGGGCGTTTATAGCAATCAGCCCCAGCATTTT.

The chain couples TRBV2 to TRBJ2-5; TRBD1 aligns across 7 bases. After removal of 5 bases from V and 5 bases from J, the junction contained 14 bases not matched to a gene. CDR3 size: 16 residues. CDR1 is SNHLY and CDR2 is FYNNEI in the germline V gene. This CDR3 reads CASSSTTGYMPETQYF. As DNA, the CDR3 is TGTGCCAGCAGTTCTACGACAGGGTACATGCCGGAGACCCAGTACTTC.